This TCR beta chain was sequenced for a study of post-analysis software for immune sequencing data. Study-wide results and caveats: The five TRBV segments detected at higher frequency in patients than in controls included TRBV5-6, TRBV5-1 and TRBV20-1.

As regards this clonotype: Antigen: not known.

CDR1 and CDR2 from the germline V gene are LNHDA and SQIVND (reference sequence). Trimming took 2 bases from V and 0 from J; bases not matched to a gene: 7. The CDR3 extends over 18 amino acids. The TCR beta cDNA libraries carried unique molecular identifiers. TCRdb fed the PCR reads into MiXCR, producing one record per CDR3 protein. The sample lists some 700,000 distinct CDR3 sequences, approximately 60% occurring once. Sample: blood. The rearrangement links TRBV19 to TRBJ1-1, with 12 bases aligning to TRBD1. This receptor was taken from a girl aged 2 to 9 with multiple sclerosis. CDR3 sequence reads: CASSIWDRGLGMNTEAFF. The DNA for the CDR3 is TGTGCCAGTAGTATATGGGACAGGGGGCTTGGCATGAACACTGAAGCTTTCTTT.